The 20 T cell receptor beta chains listed next were all sequenced from one sample in a study of T cell clonality in common variable immunodeficiency. TCRdb's copy holds only in-frame clones and misses some; the assay was immunoSEQ multiplex PCR. Observed in the sample are about 81,000 clones, none of them singletons. Material for sequencing was peripheral blood mononuclear cells. Every receptor here comes from a person aged 18 to 75 in good health.

Ten or more counts support this clone. The read terminates 3 residues ahead of where the CDR3 ends, so the germline J gene completes it. This chain joins TRBV12-5 and TRBJ1-2; perhaps TRBD1 as D (6 bases). V was shortened by 1 base and J by 7 bases, with 10 bases between the two germline ends. CDR3 size: 13 residues. From germline, CDR1 is LGHNT and CDR2 FRNRAP. The chain's CDR3 is CASGLGTVGGYTF. The DNA read from the CDR3 is TGTGCTAGTGGTTTGGGGACAGTAGGTGGC.

In its sample, this clone was seen many times. The sequence runs out 3 residues before the end of the CDR3; the remainder is reconstructed from the germline J gene. The chain recombines TRBV4-1 with TRBJ1-5; 7 nucleotides agree with TRBD1. CDR3 size: 18 residues. J was trimmed by 3 bases and V by 4 bases; bases with no gene match: 15. The germline CDR1 and CDR2 sequences are MGHRA and YSYEKL. CDR3 loop: CASSRLRQGGWVNQPQHF. The CDR3 DNA, read in part, is TGCGCCAGCAGCCGCCTAAGACAGGGCGGGTGGGTCAATCAGCCC.

This clone was counted ten times or more. CDR3 loop: CASSRTSGGSSYEQYF. The CDR3 bases that were read are TGTGCCAGCAGCCGGACTAGCGGGGGTAGCTCCTACGAG. The rearrangement uses TRBV7-8 and TRBJ2-7; 13 bases match TRBD2. The read terminates 3 residues ahead of where the CDR3 ends, so the germline J gene completes it. This CDR3 has 16 amino acids. Germline V gene sequence: CDR1 SGHVS, CDR2 FQNEAQ. The V gene end was trimmed by 5 bases and the J gene end by 0 bases; junction bases not matched to a gene: 4.

CDR3 bases read: TGTGCCAGCTCCCCGGGACTAGCGGGAGCGAGCACAGATACG. Amino acid sequence: CASSPGLAGASTDT. In full, the CDR3 is CASSPGLAGASTDTQYF. This rearrangement joins TRBV18 to TRBJ2-3, with 14 bases that match TRBD2. The read terminates 3 residues before the CDR3 end, so the remaining end is supplied by the germline J gene. Germline V gives CDR1 KGHSH, CDR2 LQKENI. Trimming cost V 6 bases and J 0 bases; bases outside gene matches: 5. The CDR3 sequence is 17 residues long.

This clone was seen at least ten times. The read gets to within 3 residues of the CDR3 end, and the germline J gene fills in the rest. The chain combines TRBV18 with TRBJ2-6; D call uncertain. Trimming left V 0 bases short and J 2 bases short, with 5 bases between. This CDR3 has 15 amino acids. CDR1 and CDR2 from the germline V gene are KGHSH and LQKENI. CDR3 protein: CASSPPLPGANVLTF. The covered CDR3 bases are TGTGCCAGCTCACCACCCCTACCTGGGGCCAACGTC.

This clone was observed many times. Coverage ceases 3 residues before the CDR3 finishes, and the germline J gene fills in the end. The rearrangement joins TRBV7-8 to TRBJ2-2; 9 nucleotides line up with TRBD2. In germline, CDR1 is SGHVS, CDR2 FQNEAQ. J lost 2 bases, V lost 2 bases, and 3 bases had no gene match. The CDR3 totals 16 residues. CDR3 DNA (partial): TGTGCCAGCAGCTTAAGGCTAGCGGGAAACACCGGGGAG. This translates into CASSLRLAGNTGE. The CDR3, in full, reads CASSLRLAGNTGELFF.

In its sample, this clone was seen many times. The read gets to within 3 residues of the CDR3 end, and the germline J gene fills in the rest. The gene calls are TRBV7-6 and TRBJ1-5; no clear D. This CDR3 comprises 13 residues. Germline V gene data show CDR1 as SGHVS and CDR2 as FNYEAQ. V lost 1 base and J 7 bases, leaving 8 bases between the germline ends. The CDR3 DNA, read in part, is TGTGCCAGCAGCTTAGAGCCCGCGCAGCCC. Its translation: CASSLEPAQP. The full CDR3 reads CASSLEPAQPQHF. The full variable domain, its missing parts supplied by reference TRBV7-6 and TRBJ1-5, is GAGVSQSPRYKVTKRGQDVALRCDPISGHVSLYWYRQALGQGPEFLTYFNYEAQQDKSGLPNDRFSAERPEGSISTLTIQRTEQRDSAMYRCASSLEPAQPQHFGDGTRLSIL.

This clone was recorded at least ten times. Read data end 3 residues before the CDR3 end; the end is taken from the germline J gene. This rearrangement joins TRBV20-1 to TRBJ2-2; 9 bases agree with TRBD2. Germline V gene data show CDR1 as DFQATT and CDR2 as SNEGSKA (reference sequence). V lost 3 bases to trimming and J lost 1 base; unmatched junction nucleotides: 0. This CDR3 comprises 14 residues. Incomplete CDR3 DNA: TGCAGTGCTAGTAGCGGGAGGAACACCGGGGAG. It is translated as CSASSGRNTGE. The complete CDR3 sequence is CSASSGRNTGELFF.

CDR3 region: CASSPRQRTNNEQFF. Incomplete CDR3 DNA: TGCGCCAGCAGCCCCCGCCAGCGGACGAACAATGAG. The chain couples TRBV5-1 to TRBJ2-1; tentative D call: TRBD2 (5 bases). Read data end 3 residues before the CDR3 end; the end is taken from the germline J gene. Germline V gene sequence: CDR1 SGHRS, CDR2 YFSETQ. The CDR3 is 15 amino acids. Trimming removed 4 bases from V and 5 bases from J, with 16 bases in between.

At least ten counts were recorded for this clone. Sequencing ends 3 residues short of the CDR3 end; the germline J gene provides the rest. V usage is TRBV2 and J usage is TRBJ2-7; 9 nucleotides agree with TRBD1. The CDR3 covers 14 residues. Losses at the gene ends were 7 bases for V and 2 bases for J; bases not matched to a gene: 6. Germline V CDR1 and CDR2: SNHLY, FYNNEI. The CDR3 spells CASKGGQGTYEQYF. The CDR3 bases that were read are TGTGCCAGCAAAGGAGGACAGGGGACCTACGAG. Combining the CDR3 with reference TRBV2 and TRBJ2-7 gives the whole variable domain EPEVTQTPSHQVTQMGQEVILRCVPISNHLYFYWYRQILGQKVEFLVSFYNNEISEKSEIFDDQFSVERPDGSNFTLKIRSTKLEDSAMYFCASKGGQGTYEQYFGPGTRLTVT.

This clone was detected many times. The read ends 3 residues before the CDR3 terminus; that terminus is restored from the germline J gene. The V and J genes are TRBV7-3 and TRBJ2-7, with TRBD2 identical over 7 bases. V lost 2 bases and J lost 3; bases outside the gene matches: 4. CDR3 length equals 14 residues. Per germline, CDR1 SGHTA and CDR2 FQGTGA. CDR3 bases read: TGTGCCAGCAGCTTATCTGGGGACTACTACGAG. Protein product: CASSLSGDYYE. The entire CDR3 protein is CASSLSGDYYEQYF. The full variable domain, completed using reference TRBV7-3 and TRBJ2-7, is GAGVSQTPSNKVTEKGKYVELRCDPISGHTALYWYRQSLGQGPEFLIYFQGTGAADDSGLPNDRFFAVRPEGSVSTLKIQRTERGDSAVYLCASSLSGDYYEQYFGPGTRLTVT.

This clone was observed at least ten times. The read ends 3 residues before the CDR3 terminus; that terminus is restored from the germline J gene. This sequence joins TRBV14 and TRBJ2-7, with D perhaps matching TRBD2 (5 bases). Germline V gives CDR1 SGHDN, CDR2 FVKESK. Trimming pared 4 bases from V and 3 bases from J, leaving 22 bases between. This CDR3 is 17 amino acids long. The CDR3 protein is CASSPGRPTRRGYEQYF. The DNA read from the CDR3 is TGTGCCAGCAGCCCCGGAAGGCCTACTAGACGGGGCTACGAG. Using reference TRBV14 and TRBJ2-7 for the parts outside the CDR3, the full variable domain is EAGVTQFPSHSVIEKGQTVTLRCDPISGHDNLYWYRRVMGKEIKFLLHFVKESKQDESGMPNNRFLAERTGGTYSTLKVQPAELEDSGVYFCASSPGRPTRRGYEQYFGPGTRLTVT.

This clone was observed many times. At one end, the junction sequence differs from germline, possibly due to a read error. The read ends 3 residues before the CDR3 terminus; that terminus is restored from the germline J gene. This chain links TRBV5-1 with TRBJ2-3, with 8 bases fitting TRBD1. The germline gives CDR1 SGHRS, CDR2 YFSETQ. The CDR3 runs to 17 residues. The CDR3: CAGSLVLGQGLTDTQYF. The covered CDR3 bases are TGCGCCGGCAGCTTGGTGTTAGGACAGGGCCTCACAGATACG.

In its sample, this clone was seen many times. The read terminates 3 residues before the CDR3 end, so the remaining end is supplied by the germline J gene. The V gene is TRBV29-1, the J gene TRBJ2-7; D might be TRBD1 (5 bases). CDR1 and CDR2 from the germline V gene are SQVTM and ANQGSEA. CDR3 length equals 14 residues. Trimming took 4 bases from V and 4 from J, leaving 17 bases between them. The part of the CDR3 DNA that was read is TGCAGCGTTGTCTTACAGGTTGGGGCGTACGAG. Amino acid sequence: CSVVLQVGAYE. The whole CDR3 reads CSVVLQVGAYEQYF.

This clone was recorded many times. The read ends 3 residues shy of where the CDR3 ends; the end is completed using the germline J gene. The chain employs TRBV5-6 and TRBJ2-5; TRBD1 matches at 7 bases. The germline V gene has CDR1 SGHDT and CDR2 YYEEEE. V lost 3 bases and J lost 5; bases outside the gene matches: 10. The CDR3 spans 15 residues. The CDR3 loop is CASSSTGVGWETQYF. CDR3 bases read: TGTGCCAGCAGCTCCACAGGGGTCGGATGGGAGACC.

This clone was seen many times. The read terminates 3 residues ahead of where the CDR3 ends, so the germline J gene completes it. The V call is TRBV5-4, the J call TRBJ2-1; the match to TRBD2 covers 8 bases. The CDR3 is 14 amino acids. The germline V gene encodes CDR1 SGHNT and CDR2 YYREEE (reference sequence). V gave up 4 bases and J gave up 6 bases; unmatched junction bases: 6. The CDR3 bases that were read are TGTGCCAGCAGCCCTAGCGGGTTCCTCAATGAG. Its translation: CASSPSGFLNE. The CDR3 in its entirety is CASSPSGFLNEQFF.

This clone was counted ten times or more. With the read ending 3 residues before the CDR3 end, the germline J gene is used to fill in that end. This chain joins TRBV20-1 and TRBJ2-1, with a possible D match to TRBD2 (6 bases). The V end was cut by 0 bases, the J end by 0 bases, with 15 bases between. The CDR3 is 17 residues long. Germline assignment: CDR1 DFQATT and CDR2 SNEGSKA (reference sequence). CDR3 in amino acids: CSARDSAGISSYNEQFF. The sequenced part of the CDR3 DNA is TGCAGTGCTAGAGATTCAGCGGGCATTAGCTCCTACAATGAG.

This clone was found many times. The read comes to an end 3 residues before the CDR3 does, leaving the germline J gene to fill in the end. The rearrangement links TRBV30 to TRBJ1-1, with TRBD1 as a possible D gene (6 bases). The CDR3 totals 11 residues. Trimming took 5 bases from V and 7 from J, leaving 11 bases between them. From germline, CDR1 is GTSNPN and CDR2 SVGIG (reference sequence). CDR3: CAWATGNEAFF. CDR3 DNA, as far as it was read: TGTGCCTGGGCCACAGGGAATGAA. The full variable domain, completed using reference TRBV30 and TRBJ1-1, is SQTIHQWPATLVQPVGSPLSLECTVEGTSNPNLYWYRQAAGRGLQLLFYSVGIGQISSEVPQNLSASRPQDRQFILSSKKLLLSDSGFYLCAWATGNEAFFGQGTRLTVV.

This clone appeared a few times. The CDR3 is cut off 3 residues early in the read; its end comes from the germline J gene. The J gene is TRBJ1-3, the V gene TRBV11-1; the D is unclear. The V and J ends lost 0 bases and 2 bases respectively, with 8 bases between them. The CDR3 is 15 residues long. Germline assignment: CDR1 SGHAT and CDR2 FQDESV (reference sequence). The CDR3 is CASSLAPVAGNTIYF. The covered CDR3 bases are TGTGCCAGCAGCTTAGCGCCGGTCGCTGGAAACACC. The full variable domain, completed using reference TRBV11-1 and TRBJ1-3, is EAEVAQSPRYKITEKSQAVAFWCDPISGHATLYWYRQILGQGPELLVQFQDESVVDDSQLPKDRFSAERLKGVDSTLKIQPAELGDSAMYLCASSLAPVAGNTIYFGEGSWLTVV.

This clone was counted ten times or more. Incomplete CDR3 DNA: TGTGCCAGCTCATTACGGGCGGGAGATTTAGAGACC. Its translation: CASSLRAGDLET. The entire CDR3 protein is CASSLRAGDLETQYF. This rearrangement joins TRBV18 to TRBJ2-5; 7 bases map to TRBD2. With the read ending 3 residues before the CDR3 end, the germline J gene is used to fill in that end. CDR3 length: 15 amino acids. Losses at the gene ends were 5 bases for V and 4 bases for J; bases not matched to a gene: 10. CDR1 KGHSH and CDR2 LQKENI come from the germline V gene.